This T cell receptor beta chain was identified in a study of blood T cell repertoires in COVID-19. As for the study in general: Acute and convalescent COVID-19 samples came from the United States, Italy and Spain. T cells, B-cell-depleted T cells, or PBMCs supplied cDNA or gDNA.

The CDR3 runs 15 residues. The ends lost 1 base at V and 3 bases at J; junction bases unmatched: 2. Germline V lookup: CDR1 SGHVS, CDR2 FNYEAQ. In the original analysis: Counts of nucleated cells, estimated from reference gene primer amplification, were obtained. Assay used: immunoSEQ multiplex PCR; TCRdb lists only in-frame clones, some missing. That table furnishes V, J and clone size, whereas the DNA furnished D and trimming. The data hold about 190,000 clones, with approximately 79% observed a single time. Sequencing input: peripheral blood. J is TRBJ2-7 and V is TRBV7-6, with 11 bases lining up with TRBD1. The sequence derives from a man aged 45 to 65 who had recovered from COVID-19. The CDR3 protein is CASSLVGTGGYEQYF. CDR3 in DNA: TGTGCCAGCAGCTTAGTCGGGACAGGGGGCTACGAGCAGTACTTC.